The rows below give T cell receptor beta chains drawn from one sample of a study of T-cell reconstitution after alpha-beta-depleted transplantation in children. TCRdb re-derived calls from the PCR reads in MiXCR, one entry per CDR3 protein. In the table there are about a million distinct CDR3 sequences, roughly 31% of which are singletons. The input for sequencing was PBMCs, mostly from graft donor cells, taken 360 days after TCRalphabeta/CD19-depleted stem cell transplant. The source is a boy less than two years old who had a stem cell transplant for SCID, so the T cells may come from the graft donor. CDR3s include the opening cysteine and the closing phenylalanine or tryptophan.

j_gene,v_gene,CDR3aa
TRBJ2-3,TRBV5-6,CASSLDLLDTQYF
TRBJ2-7,TRBV28,CASSSGLPRGAIGEQYF
TRBJ2-5,TRBV5-1,CARVGYQYF
TRBJ1-2,TRBV5-1,CASSLGLGANYGYTF
TRBJ2-7,TRBV20-1,CSARLYEQYF
TRBJ2-1,TRBV24-1,CATSDSGQAHYNEQFF
TRBJ2-7,TRBV5-1,CASSSKSGTGVSYEQYF
TRBJ1-1,TRBV15,CATSRDRGPTEAFF
TRBJ2-7,TRBV12-3/TRBV12-4,CASRTSGGNEQYF
TRBJ2-1,TRBV7-6,CASTRGDGHNEQFF
TRBJ1-5,TRBV12-3/TRBV12-4,CASSLWGIGNQPQHF
TRBJ1-1,TRBV12-3/TRBV12-4,CASSLSATNTEAFF
TRBJ2-2,TRBV29-1,CSVRATGNTGELFF
TRBJ2-5,TRBV27,CASRSWHQETQYF
TRBJ2-1,TRBV12-5,CASGFTSGAIPYNEQFF
TRBJ2-1,TRBV7-8,CASSLGTSGFGYKTQFF
TRBJ2-1,TRBV18,CASSPREYNEQFF
TRBJ2-5,TRBV18,CASSPTLVAETQYF
TRBJ2-7,TRBV6-2/TRBV6-3,CASCWDGKSYEQYF
TRBJ2-1,TRBV7-2,CASSFTGTLDEQFF